This TCR beta chain was retrieved from a study of blood T cell repertoires in COVID-19. Study-level background: Samples of COVID-19 (acute and convalescent) were obtained from the United States, Italy and Spain. PBMCs, B-cell-depleted T cells, or T cells were the source of the cDNA or gDNA that made up the material.

V was clipped by 6 bases and J by 9 bases; unmatched bases: 4. CDR3 length: 11 amino acids. The repertoire was sequenced with immunoSEQ multiplex PCR; TCRdb's copy has only in-frame clones and lacks some. The sample contains about 87,000 clones, 60% to 80% of which appear only once. The chain carries TRBV12-3 or TRBV12-4 and TRBJ1-1; 7 bases are shared with TRBD1. Sequencing input: peripheral blood. The TCR was taken from a woman between 50 and 59 years old with acute or convalescent COVID-19. DNA for the CDR3: TGTGCCAGCAGGCGGACAGGCAAAGCTTTCTTT. The encoded protein is CASRRTGKAFF.